This T cell receptor (beta chain) was retrieved from a study of shared clonotypes between healthy human individuals. Remarks on this clone: No antigen is known for it.

Repertoires were generated with immunoSEQ multiplex PCR, while TCRdb's copy carries only in-frame clones and drops some. The profile covers more than 2 million clones, with around 93% appearing a single time and around 1.7% taken by the ten largest. Positively selected for CCR7, the CD45RO-negative cells used as naive CD8 cells excluded terminally differentiated effector memory CD45RA+ cells. V lost 3 bases and J lost 3, with 5 bases in between. The CDR3 consists of 13 residues. In germline, CDR1 is SEHNR, CDR2 FQNEAQ (reference sequence). Findings and limits, study-wide: Naive subsets generally exceeded memory subsets in estimated richness. Only blood underwent sampling, and tissue repertoires likely differ. What rarefaction showed was incomplete sorted-subset sequencing despite large depth. Clonotype sharing across several donors was observed for roughly 5% of naive CD4 clonotypes.

The specimen was naive CD8+ T cells from PBMCs. The sequence was obtained from a man aged 18-30 years in good health. Some clones in this sample may be carry-over from other donors' samples. The rearrangement joins TRBV7-9 to TRBJ2-2; the D is unclear. CDR3 sequence reads: CASSFLDTGELFF. For the CDR3, the DNA is TGTGCCAGCAGCTTCCTCGACACCGGGGAGCTGTTTTTT.